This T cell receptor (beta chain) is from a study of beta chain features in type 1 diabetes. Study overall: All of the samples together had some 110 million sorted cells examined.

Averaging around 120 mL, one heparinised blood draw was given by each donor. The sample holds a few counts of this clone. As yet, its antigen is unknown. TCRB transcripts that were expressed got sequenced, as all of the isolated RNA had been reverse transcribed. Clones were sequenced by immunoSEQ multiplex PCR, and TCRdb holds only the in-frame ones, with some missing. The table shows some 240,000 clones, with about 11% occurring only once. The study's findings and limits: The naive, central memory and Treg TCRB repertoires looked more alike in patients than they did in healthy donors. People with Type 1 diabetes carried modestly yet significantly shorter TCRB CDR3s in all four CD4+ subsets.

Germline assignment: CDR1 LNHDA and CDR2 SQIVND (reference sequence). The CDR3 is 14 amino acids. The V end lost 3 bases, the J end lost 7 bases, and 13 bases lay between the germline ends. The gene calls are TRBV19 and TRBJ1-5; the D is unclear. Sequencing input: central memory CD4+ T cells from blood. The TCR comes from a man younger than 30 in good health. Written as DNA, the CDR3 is TGTGCCAGTAGTATTGGTCTGGGAAGGCAGCCCCAGCATTTT. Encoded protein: CASSIGLGRQPQHF.